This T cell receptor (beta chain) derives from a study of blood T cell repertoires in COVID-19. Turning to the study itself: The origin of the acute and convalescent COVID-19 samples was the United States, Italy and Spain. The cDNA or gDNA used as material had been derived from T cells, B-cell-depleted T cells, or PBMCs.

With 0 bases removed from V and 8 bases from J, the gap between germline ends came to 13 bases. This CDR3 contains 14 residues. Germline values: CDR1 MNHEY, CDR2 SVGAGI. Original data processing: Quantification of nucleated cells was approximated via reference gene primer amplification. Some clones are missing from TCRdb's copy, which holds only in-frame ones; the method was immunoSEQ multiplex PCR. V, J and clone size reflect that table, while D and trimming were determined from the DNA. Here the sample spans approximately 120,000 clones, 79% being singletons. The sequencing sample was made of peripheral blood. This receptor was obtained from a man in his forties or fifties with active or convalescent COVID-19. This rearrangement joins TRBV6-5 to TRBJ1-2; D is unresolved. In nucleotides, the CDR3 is TGTGCCAGCAGTTACTCGAGGGCAGGTGTCGGCTACACCTTC. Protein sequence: CASSYSRAGVGYTF.